Each of the 3 T cell receptor beta chains below was sequenced from the same sample in a study of CD8+CD57+ T cells in acquired aplastic anemia. Using genomic DNA as the template, TCR beta VDJ and CDR3 profiling was carried out. TCRdb re-derived calls from the reads in MiXCR, one entry per CDR3 protein. The sample yields under 75,000 distinct CDR3 sequences, roughly half seen once. The material sequenced was sorted CD4+, CD8+, or CD8+CD57+ T cells (not recorded which) from PBMCs. All receptors come from a human donor in good health, serving as a control.

The J gene is TRBJ1-1, the V gene TRBV29-1, with D tentatively TRBD1 (5 bases). The CDR3 runs 12 residues. Trimming stripped 5 bases from V and 4 bases from J, with 11 bases between. Germline V gene lookup returns CDR1 SQVTM and CDR2 ANQGSEA. For the CDR3, the DNA is TGCAGCGTTAAGGGTGGGGGCACTGAAGCTTTCTTT. Amino acids: CSVKGGGTEAFF.

Sample share makes this clonotype medium-sized. The V and J genes are TRBV10-3 and TRBJ2-7, with 12 bases matching TRBD2. The CDR3 runs to 17 residues. Germline V gene sequence: CDR1 ENHRY, CDR2 SYGVKD. With V trimmed by 2 bases and J by 3 bases, 8 bases remained unmatched. CDR3 sequence reads: CAISEPKGLAGSYEQYF. DNA for the CDR3: TGTGCCATCAGTGAGCCAAAAGGACTAGCGGGGAGCTACGAGCAGTACTTC.

The rearrangement links TRBV9 to TRBJ1-2; D uncertain. The CDR3 has 16 amino acids. Trimming removed 4 bases from V and 6 bases from J, with 22 bases in between. Germline CDR1 and CDR2: SGDLS and YYNGEE. CDR3 sequence reads: CASSTSVRHRSDGYTF. CDR3 sequence (DNA): TGTGCCAGCAGCACGTCCGTGAGACACCGCTCGGATGGCTACACCTTC.